Detailed here is one TCR beta chain. The CDR3 has 14 amino acids. V dropped 4 bases and J dropped 4 bases, with 14 bases sitting between them. Germline CDR1 SGHRS, CDR2 YFSETQ. This entry belongs to a study of T cell responses to AZD1222 COVID-19 vaccine. This table comes from immunoSEQ multiplex PCR, and its TCRdb copy is limited to in-frame clones, with some not included. This sample's table reports about 140,000 clones. The clonotype comes from an adult in good health. The sequencing input was peripheral blood. V usage is TRBV5-1 and J usage is TRBJ2-5; weak D call: TRBD1 (5 bases). CDR3 residues: CASSLFAGLETQYF. The DNA for the CDR3 is TGCGCCAGCAGCCTGTTTGCAGGGTTAGAGACCCAGTACTTC.